This T cell receptor (beta chain) was captured by sequencing in a study of blood T cell repertoires in COVID-19. At the level of the study: Sources were T cells, B-cell-depleted T cells, or PBMCs; the material itself was cDNA or gDNA.

The cohort comprised adults aged roughly 18 to 90 years residing in around 25 US areas. Participant reports of clinical history set cohort assignment. CDR3 size: 17 residues. Germline V gene data show CDR1 as KGHDR and CDR2 as SFDVKD. The V end lost 3 bases, the J end lost 5 bases, and 18 bases lay between the germline ends. Source study methods: Amplified reference gene primers provided the basis for estimating nucleated cell counts. Sequencing used immunoSEQ multiplex PCR; TCRdb keeps in-frame clones, though not all of them. Clonal size and the V and J genes are those of that table, whereas D and trimming came from the DNA. Of approximately 200,000 clones in the sample, roughly 87% were seen once.

Sequenced input: PBMCs or T cells enriched from blood (not recorded which). This chain connects TRBV24-1 to TRBJ1-4; D gene ambiguous. This TCR derives from a woman between 35 and 50 years old with acute COVID-19. CDR3 region: CATSDGGQGRSNEKLFF. In DNA form, the CDR3 reads TGTGCCACCAGTGATGGTGGGCAAGGCCGATCGAATGAAAAACTGTTTTTT.